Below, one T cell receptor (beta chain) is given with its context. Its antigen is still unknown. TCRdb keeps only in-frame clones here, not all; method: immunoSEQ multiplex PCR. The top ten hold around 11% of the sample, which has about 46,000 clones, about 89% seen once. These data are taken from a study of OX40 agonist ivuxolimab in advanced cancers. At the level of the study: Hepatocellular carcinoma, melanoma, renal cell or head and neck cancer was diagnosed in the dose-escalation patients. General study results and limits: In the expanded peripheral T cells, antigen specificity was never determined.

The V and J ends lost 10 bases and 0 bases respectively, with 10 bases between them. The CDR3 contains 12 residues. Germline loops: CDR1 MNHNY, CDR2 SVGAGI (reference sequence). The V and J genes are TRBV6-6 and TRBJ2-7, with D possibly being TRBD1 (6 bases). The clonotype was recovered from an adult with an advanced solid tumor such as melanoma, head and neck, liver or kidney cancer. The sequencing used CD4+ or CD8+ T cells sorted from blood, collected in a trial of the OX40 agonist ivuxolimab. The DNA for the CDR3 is TGTGCCACCGGGGACAACTCCTACGAGCAGTACTTC. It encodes CATGDNSYEQYF.